This T cell receptor (beta chain) was retrieved from a study of blood T cell repertoires in COVID-19. Study at large: Specimens from acute and convalescent COVID-19 originated in the United States, Italy and Spain. Nucleic acid was either cDNA or gDNA, and it came from T cells, B-cell-depleted T cells, or PBMCs.

The CDR3 has 14 residues. V was pared by 4 bases and J by 2 bases, with 8 bases between. The germline V gene encodes CDR1 SGHAT and CDR2 FQNNGV. Original data processing: From reference gene primer amplification, estimates of nucleated cell counts were derived. Here immunoSEQ multiplex PCR was the method, and the copy in TCRdb shows in-frame clones only, minus some. The D gene and trimming were derived from the DNA, and the V and J assignments and clone size from that table. The sample holds about 64,000 clones, 86% seen once. The sequence derives from a man aged 50 to 59 with active COVID-19. This chain uses TRBV11-2 with TRBJ2-2; unclear D gene. Sequenced input: peripheral blood. The CDR3 nucleotides read TGTGCCAGCAGCTCCAGATTTAACACCGGGGAGCTGTTTTTT. Translated: CASSSRFNTGELFF.